This T cell receptor beta chain stems from a study of CD8 T cells in ankylosing spondylitis. The study, taken as a whole, reports: A number of the motif variants had already been described in reactive arthritis synovial fluid and blood. Disease-linked clones reportedly showed significant enrichment in matched ankylosing spondylitis synovial fluid.

The TCR beta libraries were generated through quantitative 5'-RACE incorporating molecular barcodes. TCRdb re-analysed the 5' RACE reads in MiXCR, keeping a single row per CDR3 protein. The sample includes 190,000 or so distinct CDR3 sequences, over 10% of them seen just once. This clonotype was found a few times. Its antigen remains unidentified. The receptor's source is a male donor with ankylosing spondylitis or in good health (not recorded which). Specimen: blood, either unsorted or a sorted T cell fraction (not recorded which).

This CDR3 is CASSPHLRQDEQFF. CDR3 bases: TGTGCCAGTAGTCCGCATCTGCGGCAGGACGAGCAGTTCTTC. This chain links TRBV19 with TRBJ2-1; D unclear. Germline CDR1 LNHDA, CDR2 SQIVND (reference sequence). The CDR3 extends over 14 amino acids. The V end was cut by 5 bases, the J end by 10 bases, with 18 bases between. Supplemented by reference TRBV19 and TRBJ2-1, the full variable domain reads DGGITQSPKYLFRKEGQNVTLSCEQNLNHDAMYWYRQDPGQGLRLIYYSQIVNDFQKGDIAEGYSVSREKKESFPLTVTSAQKNPTAFYLCASSPHLRQDEQFFGPGTRLTVL.